This T cell receptor (beta chain) appears in the sequencing data of a study of blood T cell repertoires in COVID-19. At the level of the study: T cells, B-cell-depleted T cells, or PBMCs supplied cDNA or gDNA.

This clone has just a few counts. This CDR3 contains 16 residues. The ends lost 1 base at V and 6 bases at J; junction bases unmatched: 6. Germline-derived CDR1 and CDR2 are SEHNR and FQNEAQ (reference sequence). Study processing details: Nucleated cell number was recorded as an estimate derived from reference gene primer amplification. The method was immunoSEQ multiplex PCR; TCRdb's version includes in-frame clones alone and lacks a portion of them. V and J calls plus clone size are reproduced from that table; the DNA served to infer D and trimming. The table has over 95,000 clones, about 85% seen once; the top ten hold about 13%.

Sequences were obtained from peripheral blood. This receptor was obtained from a human donor in a cohort sampled during active COVID-19. This chain uses TRBV7-9 with TRBJ2-2; 9 nucleotides align to TRBD1. CDR3 DNA sequence: TGTGCCAGCAGCTTAGGGGACAGGGTTCCGTCCGGGGAGCTGTTTTTT. Its translation is CASSLGDRVPSGELFF.